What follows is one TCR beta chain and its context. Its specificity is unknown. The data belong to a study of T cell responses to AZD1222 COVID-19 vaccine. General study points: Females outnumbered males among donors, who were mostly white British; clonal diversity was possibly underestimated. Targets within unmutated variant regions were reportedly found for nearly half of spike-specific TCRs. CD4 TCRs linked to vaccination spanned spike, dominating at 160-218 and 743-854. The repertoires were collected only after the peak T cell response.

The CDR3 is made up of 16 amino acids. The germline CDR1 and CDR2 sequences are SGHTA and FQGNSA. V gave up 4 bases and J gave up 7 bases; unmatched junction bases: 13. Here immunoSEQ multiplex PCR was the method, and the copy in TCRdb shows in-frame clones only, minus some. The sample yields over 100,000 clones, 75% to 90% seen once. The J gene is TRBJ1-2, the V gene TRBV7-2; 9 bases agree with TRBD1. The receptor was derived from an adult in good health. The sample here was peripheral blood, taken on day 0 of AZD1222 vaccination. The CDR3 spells CASSSSTGQGRRGYTF. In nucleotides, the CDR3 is TGTGCCAGCAGCTCTAGCACAGGACAGGGGCGGCGTGGCTACACCTTC. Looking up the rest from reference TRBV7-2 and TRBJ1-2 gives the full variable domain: GAGVSQSPSNKVTEKGKDVELRCDPISGHTALYWYRQSLGQGLEFLIYFQGNSAPDKSGLPSDRFSAERTGGSVSTLTIQRTQQEDSAVYLCASSSSTGQGRRGYTFGSGTRLTVV.